A selection of T cell receptor beta chains follows, all from one sample in a study of cytomegalovirus exposure and HLA in healthy donors. Data came from immunoSEQ multiplex PCR; TCRdb stores just in-frame clones and leaves some out. The sample holds 250,000 to 400,000 clones, roughly 87% seen once. Sequenced material: PBMCs. Receptors were obtained from a young woman in good health and CMV-seropositive. Each CDR3 is given without its conserved first and last residue. Each record gives: J gene, D gene, V gene, CDR3 protein. A D gene is named only where the DNA matches it firmly.

J gene: TRBJ2-3
D gene: TRBD2
V gene: TRBV4-3
CDR3 protein: ASSQGIIAGSSTDTQY

J gene: TRBJ2-5
D gene: TRBD2
V gene: TRBV4-2
CDR3 protein: ASSQDRQREKETQY

J gene: TRBJ2-3
D gene: NA
V gene: TRBV30
CDR3 protein: AWSVPSPSTDTQY

J gene: TRBJ1-2
D gene: TRBD1
V gene: TRBV6-5
CDR3 protein: ASLDRGRGNGYT

J gene: TRBJ2-1
D gene: TRBD1
V gene: TRBV30
CDR3 protein: AWEQGAGYNEQF

J gene: TRBJ2-5
D gene: NA
V gene: TRBV30
CDR3 protein: AWSDRLDTGSLAQY

J gene: TRBJ2-1
D gene: TRBD2
V gene: TRBV7-3
CDR3 protein: ASSLEPGLAGEVYNEQF

J gene: TRBJ2-7
D gene: TRBD2
V gene: TRBV10-2
CDR3 protein: ATSPSGTYEQY

J gene: TRBJ1-5
D gene: NA
V gene: TRBV27
CDR3 protein: ASSGHNQPQH

J gene: TRBJ1-1
D gene: NA
V gene: TRBV15
CDR3 protein: ATSRDWGRVAEAF

J gene: TRBJ1-5
D gene: NA
V gene: TRBV27
CDR3 protein: ASSFSYSNQPQH

J gene: TRBJ2-6
D gene: NA
V gene: TRBV28
CDR3 protein: AVEVGANVLT

J gene: TRBJ2-4
D gene: NA
V gene: TRBV7-2
CDR3 protein: ASSQTKAVIQY

J gene: TRBJ1-5
D gene: NA
V gene: TRBV15
CDR3 protein: ATSRSGDQH

J gene: TRBJ1-2
D gene: TRBD1
V gene: TRBV5-1
CDR3 protein: ASSKGDRGYGYT

J gene: TRBJ1-2
D gene: TRBD1
V gene: TRBV4-1
CDR3 protein: ASSPDRAGGYT

J gene: TRBJ2-7
D gene: TRBD2
V gene: TRBV7-6
CDR3 protein: ASSLGQREGNYEQY

J gene: TRBJ2-1
D gene: TRBD2
V gene: TRBV13
CDR3 protein: ASSLGVGASGEF

J gene: TRBJ2-7
D gene: TRBD1
V gene: TRBV30
CDR3 protein: AWRSKGAYEQY

J gene: TRBJ2-7
D gene: TRBD2
V gene: TRBV27
CDR3 protein: ASSPTLAGLYEQY

J gene: TRBJ1-3
D gene: NA
V gene: TRBV6-5
CDR3 protein: ASRKTAISGNTIY

J gene: TRBJ1-2
D gene: NA
V gene: TRBV20-1
CDR3 protein: SASFYGYT

J gene: TRBJ1-2
D gene: TRBD1
V gene: TRBV7-9
CDR3 protein: ASSEGQGARGST

J gene: TRBJ2-7
D gene: NA
V gene: TRBV4-1
CDR3 protein: ASSQHGTSYEQY

J gene: TRBJ2-5
D gene: TRBD2
V gene: TRBV18
CDR3 protein: ASSPPTTSGRKDQY

J gene: TRBJ2-5
D gene: NA
V gene: TRBV7-8
CDR3 protein: ASTPTGTLQETQY

J gene: TRBJ2-3
D gene: NA
V gene: TRBV6-5
CDR3 protein: ASRTPISTDTQY

J gene: TRBJ2-7
D gene: NA
V gene: TRBV7-2
CDR3 protein: ASGDNSYEQY

J gene: TRBJ1-1
D gene: NA
V gene: TRBV5-1
CDR3 protein: ASSFPGRNTEAF

J gene: TRBJ2-1
D gene: NA
V gene: TRBV5-4
CDR3 protein: ASSLDGGNNEQF

J gene: TRBJ2-7
D gene: NA
V gene: TRBV11-2
CDR3 protein: ASSFGRAGSIYEQY

J gene: TRBJ1-1
D gene: NA
V gene: TRBV20-1
CDR3 protein: SANPGAF

J gene: TRBJ1-1
D gene: NA
V gene: TRBV29-1
CDR3 protein: SAAPGGRSEAF

J gene: TRBJ2-5
D gene: TRBD1
V gene: TRBV5-6
CDR3 protein: ASSGGTVYQETQY

J gene: TRBJ2-7
D gene: NA
V gene: TRBV18
CDR3 protein: ASSGVGGYYEQY

J gene: TRBJ2-1
D gene: TRBD2
V gene: TRBV2
CDR3 protein: ASRRLAGVGEQF

J gene: TRBJ2-5
D gene: TRBD1
V gene: TRBV28
CDR3 protein: ASSSGLTGSQETQY

J gene: TRBJ1-1
D gene: NA
V gene: TRBV9
CDR3 protein: ASSVSQGTEAF

J gene: TRBJ1-5
D gene: NA
V gene: TRBV5-1
CDR3 protein: ASSPLVRGVDQPQH

J gene: TRBJ2-5
D gene: TRBD2
V gene: TRBV30
CDR3 protein: AYYPGTSGKGTQY

J gene: TRBJ1-6
D gene: NA
V gene: TRBV15
CDR3 protein: ATSTLADSPLH

J gene: TRBJ1-5
D gene: NA
V gene: TRBV6-1
CDR3 protein: ASSEANRPSNQPQH

J gene: TRBJ2-1
D gene: TRBD2
V gene: TRBV5-1
CDR3 protein: ASSLAGLGGSYNEQF

J gene: TRBJ2-7
D gene: NA
V gene: TRBV11-2
CDR3 protein: ASSLDSQGSVAYEQY